This entry is about one T cell receptor beta chain. Its binding antigen is unknown. It has no much larger one-base neighbor in the sample; base qualities were not kept. The sample is drawn from a study of blood T cell repertoires in COVID-19 (dated by TCRdb to 2018 to 2021). For context, the study as a whole: Samples from collaborators originated in the United States, Italy and Spain and spanned both the acute and convalescent phases of COVID-19. The material from the prospective study consisted of cDNA or gDNA derived from T cells, B-cell-depleted T cells, or PBMCs. Samples came from the ongoing ImmuneRACE study (first 160 participants) plus 1,254 subjects from 6 global collaborators. Nearly every sample came with metadata listing a de-identified subject ID, COVID-19 status, age in years and sex. The repertoires were released in a freely available public database meant as a resource for research on the immune response to SARS-CoV-2. Deeply sampled blood TCRbeta repertoires from subjects exposed to, actively infected with, or recovered from COVID-19 were included in the dataset. Where available, HLA class I and class II types were taken from metadata supplied by the sample provider and were not determined by assay-based typing. Here is what the overall study found, with its caveats: Clinical and demographic metadata were provided uncurated, with the amount varying by source and participant.

TCRbeta CDR3 regions were amplified from genomic DNA by means of the immunoSEQ Assay, a bias-controlled multiplex PCR. In the source study's methods: The number of nucleated cells in each sample was estimated by amplification of reference gene primers within the assay. To quantify the absolute abundance of each unique TCRbeta CDR3 rearrangement, sequence reads were collapsed and filtered. For each sample, productive Simpson clonality was calculated by taking the square root of Simpson's diversity index across productive rearrangements. The clones in this table, taken by TCRdb from immuneACCESS, are in-frame only. Not every clone is retained; where verified, under half of the shortfall comes from an unresolved V gene, and the cause of the rest is unknown. The V and J calls and clone size were taken over from that table, and D and trimming were inferred from the DNA. Counted in this sample were approximately 400,000 clones; 80% to 90% of them appeared once. Around 1.2% of the sample belongs to the ten largest clones.

CDR1 MNHNY and CDR2 SVGAGI are derived from the germline V gene (reference sequence). V gives up 5 bases and J gives up 4 bases, and the segment between their germline ends measures 13 bases. The CDR3 runs 14 amino acids, cysteine and phenylalanine included. The DNA shown is the 42-base CDR3, in frame from base 1. Each collaborating institution followed its own protocols to collect whole blood in K2EDTA tubes. For TCRbeta analysis, collaborators shipped samples as frozen whole blood, isolated PBMCs, or DNA extracted from either of those sample types. Sequencing used peripheral blood. This receptor was obtained from a man between 40 and 49 years old with acute or convalescent COVID-19. The chain is made from TRBV6-6 and TRBJ2-3, with a tentative D gene TRBD1 over 6 matching bases. The DNA sequence is as follows: TGTGCCAGCAGTCCACAGGGTCAGGCAGATACGCAGTATTTT. It translates to CASSPQGQADTQYF.